What follows describes a single T cell receptor beta chain. This sample was taken from a study of technical replicates of blood from several donors. Assay used: immunoSEQ multiplex PCR; TCRdb lists only in-frame clones, some missing. Among about 75,000 clones, about 90% were seen once, and the ten largest hold 0.35% to 0.45%. Germline-derived CDR1 and CDR2 are SGHRS and YFSETQ. The CDR3 covers 16 residues. V lost 7 bases and J 7 bases, leaving 24 bases between the germline ends. Sample: T cells isolated from PBMCs. This sequence joins TRBV5-1 and TRBJ2-4; possibly TRBD2 for D (6 bases). The TCR comes from a human donor in good health. Here the CDR3 DNA reads TGCGCCAGCCAGCGAGAAATAGGCCGGACTATTAACATTCAGTACTTC. Its protein is CASQREIGRTINIQYF.